This T cell receptor (beta chain) was recorded in a study of cytomegalovirus exposure and HLA in healthy donors. Regarding this clone: As yet, its antigen is unknown.

Researchers ran the PCR with 60 Vbeta and 13 Jbeta primers. Generated by immunoSEQ multiplex PCR, the TCRdb table keeps only in-frame clones and is missing some. The data hold 120,000 to 150,000 clones, with around 80% observed a single time. V lost 5 bases and J lost 0; bases outside the gene matches: 10. Germline values: CDR1 SGHDN, CDR2 FVKESK. The CDR3 has 18 residues. Broader study findings: Certain sequence variants were highly shared and formed a cluster, and this cluster was likely a sequencing artifact. Trimming of TCR beta V- and J-genes showed a link, identified in a later analysis, to a missense DCLRE1C variant.

The source is a woman aged 45-59 years in good health and CMV-seropositive. The V and J genes are TRBV14 and TRBJ2-6; 7 positions match TRBD1. Material: PBMCs. The CDR3 spells CASSTRQGTSSGANVLTF. Written as DNA, the CDR3 is TGTGCCAGCAGCACGCGACAGGGCACGAGCTCTGGGGCCAACGTCCTGACTTTC.